A single sample gave rise to the 10 T cell receptor beta chains below, sequenced in a study of cytomegalovirus exposure and HLA in healthy donors. Data came from immunoSEQ multiplex PCR; TCRdb stores just in-frame clones and leaves some out. The top ten clones hold about 2.2% of a sample with some 120,000 clones, 85% to 90% of them seen once. Sequencing input: PBMCs. The receptor set was obtained from a woman aged 25 to 39 in good health and CMV-seronegative.

CDR3 sequence reads: CASSSPTRGETQYF. For the CDR3, the DNA is TGTGCCAGCAGTTCCCCGACGCGGGGAGAGACCCAGTACTTC. V gene TRBV6-6 combines with J gene TRBJ2-5; D is possibly TRBD2 (6 bases). Germline CDR1 is MNHNY and CDR2 is SVGAGI (reference sequence). V was shortened by 4 bases and J by 4 bases, with 13 bases between the two germline ends. This CDR3 has 14 residues.

J is TRBJ1-2 and V is TRBV11-3; unclear D gene. V gave up 2 bases and J gave up 1 base, with 5 bases separating them. The CDR3 is 13 residues long. Per the germline V gene, CDR1 is SGHNT and CDR2 is YENEEA. CDR3 sequence (DNA): TGTGCCAGCAGCTTACAGTATAACTATGGCTACACCTTC. It is translated as CASSLQYNYGYTF.

The CDR3 nucleotides read TGTGCCAGCTCCCGTGGACTCTACGAGCAGTACTTC. Encoded protein: CASSRGLYEQYF. The V gene is TRBV18, the J gene TRBJ2-7; weak D call: TRBD2 (5 bases). Germline V gene lookup returns CDR1 KGHSH and CDR2 LQKENI. This CDR3 region has 12 residues. V lost 6 bases, J lost 3 bases, and 9 bases lay in between.

The rearrangement joins TRBV5-5 to TRBJ1-1, with D possibly TRBD1 on 5 matching bases. Deletions cut 1 base from V and 13 bases from J, with 20 bases between. Germline V gene data show CDR1 as SGHKS and CDR2 as YYEKEE (reference sequence). There are 14 residues in the CDR3. Here the CDR3 DNA reads TGTGCCAGCAGCTTGAGAACAGGCACCGAAGCGGGTTTCTTT. Encoded protein: CASSLRTGTEAGFF.

Worth noting for this clone: Other DNA variants within this sample encode the same CDR3. The chain couples TRBV2 to TRBJ1-2; D is uncertain. Germline V CDR1 and CDR2: SNHLY, FYNNEI. The CDR3 is made up of 14 amino acids. The V end lost 7 bases, the J end lost 4 bases, and 16 bases lay between the germline ends. The CDR3 is CASTSEAPLYGYTF. Here the CDR3 DNA reads TGTGCCAGCACCTCCGAGGCCCCACTCTATGGCTACACCTTC. Looking up the rest from reference TRBV2 and TRBJ1-2 gives the full variable domain: EPEVTQTPSHQVTQMGQEVILRCVPISNHLYFYWYRQILGQKVEFLVSFYNNEISEKSEIFDDQFSVERPDGSNFTLKIRSTKLEDSAMYFCASTSEAPLYGYTFGSGTRLTVV.

This rearrangement joins TRBV7-9 to TRBJ1-6; no firm D call. The V end was cut by 0 bases, the J end by 13 bases, with 10 bases between. The CDR3 totals 13 residues. Germline CDR1 SEHNR, CDR2 FQNEAQ (reference sequence). The CDR3 sequence is CASSLAPRHPLHF. The CDR3 nucleotides are TGTGCCAGCAGCTTAGCTCCGCGGCATCCCCTCCACTTT.

The chain joins TRBV7-9 to TRBJ2-1; D might be TRBD1 (6 bases). Deletions cut 4 bases from V and 7 bases from J, with 20 bases between. CDR1 and CDR2 from the germline V gene are SEHNR and FQNEAQ (reference sequence). This CDR3 comprises 16 residues. This CDR3 is CASSSQGTPLGNEQFF. The CDR3 DNA follows: TGTGCCAGCAGCTCCCAAGGGACACCCTTAGGGAATGAGCAGTTCTTC.

CDR3 loop: CASNGRENSPLHF. Here the CDR3 DNA reads TGTGCCAGCAACGGCAGGGAAAATTCACCCCTCCACTTT. The chain has TRBV9 and TRBJ1-6; TRBD1 is a possible D gene (5 bases). The V and J ends lost 6 bases and 7 bases respectively, with 11 bases between them. Per the germline V gene, CDR1 is SGDLS and CDR2 is YYNGEE. The CDR3 is made up of 13 amino acids. The entire variable domain, with the rest obtained from reference TRBV9 and TRBJ1-6, is as follows: DSGVTQTPKHLITATGQRVTLRCSPRSGDLSVYWYQQSLDQGLQFLIQYYNGEERAKGNILERFSAQQFPDLHSELNLSSLELGDSALYFCASNGRENSPLHFGNGTRLTVT.

In its sample, this clone was seen once. The rearrangement joins TRBV5-4 to TRBJ2-5, with unresolved D. V lost 0 bases to trimming and J lost 7 bases, with 10 bases between them. Germline V gene data show CDR1 as SGHNT and CDR2 as YYREEE (reference sequence). The CDR3 has 13 amino acids. CDR3: CASSLALEATQYF. Here the CDR3 DNA reads TGTGCCAGCAGCTTGGCCCTAGAGGCGACCCAGTACTTC.

The chain is built from TRBV7-2 and TRBJ1-6, with TRBD1 as a possible D gene (6 bases). Germline assignment: CDR1 SGHTA and CDR2 FQGNSA. V was clipped by 1 base and J by 6 bases, with 16 bases between them. CDR3 length equals 17 residues. CDR3 loop: CASSLERGRLSNSPLHF. In nucleotides, the CDR3 is TGTGCCAGCAGCTTAGAGCGGGGGCGCCTCTCTAATTCACCCCTCCACTTT.